The entry below gives a single T cell receptor (beta chain) sequence along with its context. Its antigen is unknown. A junction boundary mismatches the germline segment, possibly from a read error. Alongside a J-beta primer mix, a sample-barcoded 5' primer served in a second PCR lasting 7 to 11 cycles. Template switching added a 12-random-nucleotide identifier to every cDNA molecule. MiXCR, applied by TCRdb to the 5' RACE reads, yields one record per CDR3 protein. The sample holds 1.5 million to 2 million distinct CDR3 sequences, just under 50% seen once. The data are from a study of blood T cells in healthy people across ages. Total RNA, at least 6 micrograms per sample, was extracted from PBMCs. Study-level points and caveats: Higher naive T cell percentage went strongly together with higher TCR beta diversity.

Sequencing was done on a sample of blood. The source is a woman between 40 and 55 years old in good health.

CDR3 residues: CANSTSPGAQHF. CDR3 nucleotides: TGTGCCAACAGCACCAGTCCTGGAGCCCAGCATTTT. The chain carries TRBV7-9 and TRBJ1-5, with D unclear. The CDR3 is made up of 12 amino acids. Per the germline V gene, CDR1 is SEHNR and CDR2 is FQNEAQ (reference sequence). Drawing the rest from reference TRBV7-9 and TRBJ1-5, the complete variable domain is DTGVSQNPRHKITKRGQNVTFRCDPISEHNRLYWYRQTLGQGPEFLTYFQNEAQLEKSRLLSDRFSAERPKGSFSTLEIQRTEQGDSAMYLCANSTSPGAQHFGDGTRLSIL.